This T cell receptor beta chain emerged from a study of metastatic and nonmetastatic thyroid tumors. Study at large: Where malignant and benign thyroid patients were concerned, repertoires were compared across blood and tumor or nodule tissue. The study, taken as a whole, reports: Benign nodules were reported to have significantly lower TCR beta diversity than malignant thyroid tumors, in blood and tumor.

V dropped 2 bases and J dropped 6 bases, with 10 bases sitting between them. The V gene's germline CDR1 is DFQATT and CDR2 SNEGSKA (reference sequence). This CDR3 region has 13 residues. Methods used by the authors: The study took CDR3 differences across clinicopathological groups and made a distant-metastasis classifier for papillary thyroid cancer from them. TCRdb re-clonotyped the PCR reads through MiXCR. These V and J calls are TCRdb output, not the study's own analysis. The sample has over 14,000 clones; about 22% are singletons. About this clone itself: No antigen is known for it.

Treatment of any kind had been given to no patient before thyroid surgery. Material for sequencing was tumor tissue. This chain connects TRBV20-1 to TRBJ1-4; D not resolved. The receptor comes from a female donor with papillary thyroid cancer or a benign thyroid nodule (not recorded which). Some clones in this sample may be carry-over from other donors' samples. CDR3 residues: CSARMGGDEKLFF. The CDR3 region has the DNA TGCAGTGCTAGAATGGGCGGTGATGAAAAACTGTTTTTT.